This record concerns one TCR beta chain sequence. Its specificity is unknown. The data stem from a study of post-analysis software for immune sequencing data. Study summary: Progressive-relapsing, secondary progressive and relapsing-remitting multiple sclerosis were among the disease courses included.

Unique molecular identifiers were present in the TCR beta cDNA libraries. With roughly 0.85 to 11 million T cells as the source, hundreds of thousands of cDNA molecules resulted. TCRdb redid the calling of the PCR reads with MiXCR, one entry per CDR3 protein. Of fewer than 850,000 distinct CDR3 sequences in the sample, 46% are singletons; the top ten hold approximately 4.4%. Study results and limitations: The normalized Chao1 diversity of multiple sclerosis patients was significantly lower than that of controls. Batch-matched samples strongly co-clustered by F measure. Roughly five TRBV segments were more frequent in patients than controls; TRBV5-6, TRBV5-1 and TRBV20-1 belonged to this group.

The CDR3 runs 16 residues. Trimming removed 0 bases from V and 4 bases from J, with 18 bases in between. The germline V gene encodes CDR1 DFQATT and CDR2 SNEGSKA (reference sequence). Sequenced input: blood. The TCR comes from a girl aged 10 to 17 with multiple sclerosis. The chain carries TRBV20-1 and TRBJ2-5; a weak D match, TRBD2 (5 bases). DNA of the CDR3: TGCAGTGCTAGAGATCCCGACTATAATGAATTAGAGACCCAGTACTTC. Translating gives CSARDPDYNELETQYF.